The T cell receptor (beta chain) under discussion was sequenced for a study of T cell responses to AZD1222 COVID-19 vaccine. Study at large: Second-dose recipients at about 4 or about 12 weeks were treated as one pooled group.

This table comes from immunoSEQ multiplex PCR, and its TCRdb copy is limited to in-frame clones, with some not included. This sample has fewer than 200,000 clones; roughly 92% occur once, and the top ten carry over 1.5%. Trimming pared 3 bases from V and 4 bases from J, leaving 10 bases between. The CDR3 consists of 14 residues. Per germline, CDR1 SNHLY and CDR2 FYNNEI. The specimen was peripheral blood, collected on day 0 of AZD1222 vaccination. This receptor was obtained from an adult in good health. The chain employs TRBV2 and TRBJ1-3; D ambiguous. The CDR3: CASSDSLYGNTIYF. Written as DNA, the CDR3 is TGTGCCAGCAGTGATTCTCTCTACGGAAACACCATATATTTT.